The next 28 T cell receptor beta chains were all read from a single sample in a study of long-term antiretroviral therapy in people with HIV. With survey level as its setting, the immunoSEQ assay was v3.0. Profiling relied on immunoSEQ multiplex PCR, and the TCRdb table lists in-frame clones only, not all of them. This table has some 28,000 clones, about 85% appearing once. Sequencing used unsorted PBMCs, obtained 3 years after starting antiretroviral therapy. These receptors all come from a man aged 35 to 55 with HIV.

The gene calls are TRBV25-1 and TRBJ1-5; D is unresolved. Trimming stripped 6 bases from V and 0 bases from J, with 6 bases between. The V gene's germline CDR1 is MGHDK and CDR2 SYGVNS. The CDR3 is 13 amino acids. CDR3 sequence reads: CASSAFSNQPQHF. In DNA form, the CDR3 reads TGTGCCAGCAGCGCATTTAGCAATCAGCCCCAGCATTTT.

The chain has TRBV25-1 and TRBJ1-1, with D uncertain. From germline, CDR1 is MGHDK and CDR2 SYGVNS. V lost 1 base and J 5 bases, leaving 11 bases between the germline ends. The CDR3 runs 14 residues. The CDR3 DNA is TGTGCCAGCAGTGAATCAGGATTCGGGACTGAAGCTTTCTTT. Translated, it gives CASSESGFGTEAFF.

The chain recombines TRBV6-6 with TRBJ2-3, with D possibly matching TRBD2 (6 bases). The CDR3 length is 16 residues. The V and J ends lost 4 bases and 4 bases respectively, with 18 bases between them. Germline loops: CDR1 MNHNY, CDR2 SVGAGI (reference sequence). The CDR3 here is CASSSLTRGVPDTQYF. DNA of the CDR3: TGTGCCAGCAGTTCCTTGACTAGGGGAGTTCCAGATACGCAGTATTTT.

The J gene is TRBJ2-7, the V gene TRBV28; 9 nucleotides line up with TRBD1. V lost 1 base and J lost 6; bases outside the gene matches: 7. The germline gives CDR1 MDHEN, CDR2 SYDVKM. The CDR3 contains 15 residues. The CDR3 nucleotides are TGTGCCAGCAGTTTATTCCGGGACAGGGCATTCGAGCAGTACTTC. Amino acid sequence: CASSLFRDRAFEQYF.

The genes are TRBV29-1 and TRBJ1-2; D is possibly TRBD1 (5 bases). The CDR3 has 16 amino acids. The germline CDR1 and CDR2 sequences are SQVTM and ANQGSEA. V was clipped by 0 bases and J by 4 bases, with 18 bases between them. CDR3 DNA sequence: TGCAGCGTTGAAGATCAAGTGAACAGAGGGGTCTATGGCTACACCTTC. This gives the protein CSVEDQVNRGVYGYTF.

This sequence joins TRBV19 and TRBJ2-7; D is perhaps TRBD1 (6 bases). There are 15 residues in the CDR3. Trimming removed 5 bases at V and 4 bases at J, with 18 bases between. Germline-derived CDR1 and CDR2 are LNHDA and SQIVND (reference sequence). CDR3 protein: CASSGGAGRNYEQYF. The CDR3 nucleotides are TGTGCCAGTAGTGGGGGCGCGGGTCGAAATTACGAGCAGTACTTC.

DNA for the CDR3: TGCGCCAGCAGCTTGACAGAAATGAACACTGAAGCTTTCTTT. Its protein product is CASSLTEMNTEAFF. This chain joins TRBV5-1 and TRBJ1-1; D unresolved. Germline V gene sequence: CDR1 SGHRS, CDR2 YFSETQ. This CDR3 contains 14 residues. V lost 1 base to trimming and J lost 0 bases, with 7 bases between them.

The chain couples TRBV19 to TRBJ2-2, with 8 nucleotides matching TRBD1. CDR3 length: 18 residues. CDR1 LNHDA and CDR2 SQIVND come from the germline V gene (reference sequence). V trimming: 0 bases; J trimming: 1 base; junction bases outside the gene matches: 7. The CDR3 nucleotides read TGTGCCAGTAGTATAGAAAACAGGGGGAGACGGAACACCGGGGAGCTGTTTTTT. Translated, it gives CASSIENRGRRNTGELFF.

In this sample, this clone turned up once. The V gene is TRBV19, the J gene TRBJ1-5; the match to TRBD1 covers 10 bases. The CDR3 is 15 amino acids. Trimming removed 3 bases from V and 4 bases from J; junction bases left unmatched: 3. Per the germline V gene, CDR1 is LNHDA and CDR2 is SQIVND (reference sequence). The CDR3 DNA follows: TGTGCCAGTAGTATCGGGACAGGGGCAAATCAGCCCCAGCATTTT. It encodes CASSIGTGANQPQHF.

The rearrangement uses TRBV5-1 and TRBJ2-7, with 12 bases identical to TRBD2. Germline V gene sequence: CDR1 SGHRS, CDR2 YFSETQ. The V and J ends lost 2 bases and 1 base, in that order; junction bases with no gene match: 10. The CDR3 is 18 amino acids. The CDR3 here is CASSFRLAGGPSSYEQYF. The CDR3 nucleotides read TGCGCCAGCAGCTTCAGGCTAGCGGGAGGGCCCAGTTCCTACGAGCAGTACTTC. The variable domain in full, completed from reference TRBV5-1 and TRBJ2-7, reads KAGVTQTPRYLIKTRGQQVTLSCSPISGHRSVSWYQQTPGQGLQFLFEYFSETQRNKGNFPGRFSGRQFSNSRSEMNVSTLELGDSALYLCASSFRLAGGPSSYEQYFGPGTRLTVT.

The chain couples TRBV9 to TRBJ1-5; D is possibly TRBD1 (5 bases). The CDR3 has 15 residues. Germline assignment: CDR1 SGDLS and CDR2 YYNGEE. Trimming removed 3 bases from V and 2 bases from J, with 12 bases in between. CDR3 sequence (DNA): TGTGCCAGCAGCGAACTACCGGGACGCAATCAGCCCCAGCATTTT. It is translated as CASSELPGRNQPQHF.

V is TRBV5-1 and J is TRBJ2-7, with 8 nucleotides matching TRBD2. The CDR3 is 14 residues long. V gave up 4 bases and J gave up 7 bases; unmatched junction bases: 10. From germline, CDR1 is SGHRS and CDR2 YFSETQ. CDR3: CASSPTGLEREQYF. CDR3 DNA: TGCGCCAGCAGCCCAACGGGACTAGAAAGGGAGCAGTACTTC.

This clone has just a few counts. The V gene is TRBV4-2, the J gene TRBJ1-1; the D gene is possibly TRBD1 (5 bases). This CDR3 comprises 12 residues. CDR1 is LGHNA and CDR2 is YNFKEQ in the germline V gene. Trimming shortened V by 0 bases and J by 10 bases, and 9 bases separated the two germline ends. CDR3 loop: CASSQDYGTAFF. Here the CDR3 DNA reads TGTGCCAGCAGCCAAGATTACGGGACAGCTTTCTTT.

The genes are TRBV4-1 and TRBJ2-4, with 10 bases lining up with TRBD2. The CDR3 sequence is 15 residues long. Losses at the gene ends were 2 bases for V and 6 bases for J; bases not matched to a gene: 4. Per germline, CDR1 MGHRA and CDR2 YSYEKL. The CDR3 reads CASSQLAGVGNIQYF. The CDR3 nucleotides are TGCGCCAGCAGCCAACTAGCGGGGGTGGGAAACATTCAGTACTTC.

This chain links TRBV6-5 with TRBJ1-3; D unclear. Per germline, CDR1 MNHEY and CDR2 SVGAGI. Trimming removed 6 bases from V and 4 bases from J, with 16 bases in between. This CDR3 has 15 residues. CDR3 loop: CASSPDASGGNTIYF. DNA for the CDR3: TGTGCCAGCAGCCCGGACGCAAGTGGAGGAAACACCATATATTTT.

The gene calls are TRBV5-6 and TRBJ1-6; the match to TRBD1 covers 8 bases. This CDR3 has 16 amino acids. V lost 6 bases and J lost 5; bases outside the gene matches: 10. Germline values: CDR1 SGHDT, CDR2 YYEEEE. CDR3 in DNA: TGTGCCAGCAAGATCGACAGGGGTGTAGATAATTCACCCCTCCACTTT. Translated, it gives CASKIDRGVDNSPLHF.

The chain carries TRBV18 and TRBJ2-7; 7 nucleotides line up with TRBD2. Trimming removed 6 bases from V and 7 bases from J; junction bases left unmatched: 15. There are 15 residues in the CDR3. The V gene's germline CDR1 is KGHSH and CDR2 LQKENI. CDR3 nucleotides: TGTGCCAGCTCCACGGGACTAAACGTCTTACAAGAGCAGTACTTC. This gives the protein CASSTGLNVLQEQYF. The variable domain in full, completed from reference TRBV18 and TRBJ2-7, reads NAGVMQNPRHLVRRRGQEARLRCSPMKGHSHVYWYRQLPEEGLKFMVYLQKENIIDESGMPKERFSAEFPKEGPSILRIQQVVRGDSAAYFCASSTGLNVLQEQYFGPGTRLTVT.

The CDR3 is CASSYLTGDSRAFF. CDR3 sequence (DNA): TGTGCCAGCAGTTACCTCACAGGGGACTCACGGGCTTTCTTT. The gene calls are TRBV6-5 and TRBJ1-1; 7 bases fit TRBD1. Germline CDR1 is MNHEY and CDR2 is SVGAGI. This CDR3 has 14 amino acids. After removal of 2 bases from V and 11 bases from J, the junction contained 11 bases not matched to a gene.

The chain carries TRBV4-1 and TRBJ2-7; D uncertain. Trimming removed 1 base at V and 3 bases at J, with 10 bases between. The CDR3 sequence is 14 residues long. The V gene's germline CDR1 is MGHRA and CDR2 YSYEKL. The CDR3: CASSQGPVVYEQYF. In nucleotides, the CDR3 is TGCGCCAGCAGCCAAGGACCGGTTGTCTACGAGCAGTACTTC.

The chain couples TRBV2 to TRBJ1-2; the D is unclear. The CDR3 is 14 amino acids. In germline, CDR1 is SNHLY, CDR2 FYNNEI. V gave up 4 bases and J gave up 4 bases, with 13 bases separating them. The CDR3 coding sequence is TGTGCCAGCAGTGCGGACGGAGCCTCCTATGGCTACACCTTC. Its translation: CASSADGASYGYTF.

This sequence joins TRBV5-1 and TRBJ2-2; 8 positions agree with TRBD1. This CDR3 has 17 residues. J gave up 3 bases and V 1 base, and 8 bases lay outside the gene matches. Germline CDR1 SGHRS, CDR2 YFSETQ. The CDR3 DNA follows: TGCGCCAGCAGCTTGTCTCTGGCAGGGGGCTACACCGGGGAGCTGTTTTTT. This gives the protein CASSLSLAGGYTGELFF.

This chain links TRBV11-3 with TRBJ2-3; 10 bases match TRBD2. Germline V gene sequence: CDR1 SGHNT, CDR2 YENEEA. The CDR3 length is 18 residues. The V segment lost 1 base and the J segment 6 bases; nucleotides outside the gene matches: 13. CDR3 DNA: TGTGCCAGCAGCTTAGTCCCTCTCACTAGCGGGGTTATGGATACGCAGTATTTT. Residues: CASSLVPLTSGVMDTQYF.

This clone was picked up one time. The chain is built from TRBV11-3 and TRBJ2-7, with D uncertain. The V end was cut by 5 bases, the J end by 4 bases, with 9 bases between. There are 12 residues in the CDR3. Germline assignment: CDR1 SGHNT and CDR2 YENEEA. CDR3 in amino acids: CASSLNSYEQYF. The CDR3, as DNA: TGTGCCAGCAGCCTGAATTCATACGAGCAGTACTTC.

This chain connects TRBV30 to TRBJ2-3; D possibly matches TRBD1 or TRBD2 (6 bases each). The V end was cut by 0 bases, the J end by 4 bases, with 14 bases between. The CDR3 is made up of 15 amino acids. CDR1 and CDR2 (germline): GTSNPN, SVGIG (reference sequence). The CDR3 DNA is TGTGCCTGGAGTGTATTGGGGGGCGGCTCAGATACGCAGTATTTT. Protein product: CAWSVLGGGSDTQYF.

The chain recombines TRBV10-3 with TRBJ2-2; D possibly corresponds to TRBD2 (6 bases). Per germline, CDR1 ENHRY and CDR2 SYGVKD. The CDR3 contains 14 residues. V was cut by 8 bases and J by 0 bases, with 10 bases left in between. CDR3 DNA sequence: TGTGCCATCGGCGGGAAAACGAACACCGGGGAGCTGTTTTTT. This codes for CAIGGKTNTGELFF.

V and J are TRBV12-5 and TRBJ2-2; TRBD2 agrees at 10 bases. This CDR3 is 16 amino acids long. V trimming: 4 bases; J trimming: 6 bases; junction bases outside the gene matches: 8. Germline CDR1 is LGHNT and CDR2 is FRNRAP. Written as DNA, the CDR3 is TGTGCTAGTGGTTCGTCAAGCGGGGGGGCTTCCGGGGAGCTGTTTTTT. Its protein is CASGSSSGGASGELFF. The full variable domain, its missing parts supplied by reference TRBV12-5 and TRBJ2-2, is DARVTQTPRHKVTEMGQEVTMRCQPILGHNTVFWYRQTMMQGLELLAYFRNRAPLDDSGMPKDRFSAEMPDATLATLKIQPSEPRDSAVYFCASGSSSGGASGELFFGEGSRLTVL.

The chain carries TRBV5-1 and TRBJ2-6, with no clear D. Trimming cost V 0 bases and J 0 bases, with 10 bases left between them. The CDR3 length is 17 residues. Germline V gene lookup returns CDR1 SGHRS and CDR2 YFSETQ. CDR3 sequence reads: CASSLARLASGANVLTF. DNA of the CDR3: TGCGCCAGCAGCTTGGCCAGACTCGCCTCTGGGGCCAACGTCCTGACTTTC.

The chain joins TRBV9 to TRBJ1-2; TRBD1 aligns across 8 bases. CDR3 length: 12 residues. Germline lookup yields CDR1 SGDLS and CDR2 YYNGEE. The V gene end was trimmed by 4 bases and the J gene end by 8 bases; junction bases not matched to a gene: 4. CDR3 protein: CASSMGQAGYTF. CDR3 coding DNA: TGTGCCAGCAGCATGGGACAGGCAGGCTACACCTTC.